Sequencing of this TCR beta chain was carried out in a study of blood T cell repertoires in COVID-19. Whole-study context: Some COVID-19 samples were acute and others convalescent; all came from the United States, Italy and Spain. Sample material is recorded as cDNA or gDNA derived from T cells, B-cell-depleted T cells, or PBMCs.

Assignments of participants to cohorts depended upon their own reported clinical history. The germline gives CDR1 MNHNS, CDR2 SASEGT. Germline trimming cut 7 bases from V and 0 bases from J; bases unmatched to any gene: 8. CDR3 size: 16 residues. In the original workflow: Scientists estimated how many nucleated cells there were by amplifying reference gene primers. Using immunoSEQ multiplex PCR, the repertoire was profiled, and TCRdb retains in-frame clones only, with some absent. V and J calls and clone size are as listed in that table; D and trimming were resolved from the DNA. The profile covers roughly 300,000 clones, with 80% to 90% appearing a single time and about 5.7% taken by the ten largest.

The sample was PBMCs or T cells enriched from blood (not recorded which). V and J are TRBV6-1 and TRBJ2-3, with 9 bases lining up with TRBD2. The TCR originated in a woman aged 30 to 39 who had recovered from COVID-19. DNA of the CDR3: TGTGCCAGCACCGAAGCGGGGGGAACTAGCACAGATACGCAGTATTTT. Its translation is CASTEAGGTSTDTQYF.